This TCR beta chain comes out of a study of blood T cell repertoires in COVID-19. V was cut by 4 bases and J by 10 bases, with 16 bases left in between. Germline V lookup: CDR1 SGHVS, CDR2 FQNEAQ. The CDR3 has 13 amino acids. Libraries were prepared by immunoSEQ multiplex PCR; TCRdb keeps only in-frame clonotypes and omits some of them. The sample has about 100,000 clones, over 75% seen once; the top ten hold approximately 7.3%. The chain carries TRBV7-8 and TRBJ1-1; D might be TRBD1 (6 bases). The sequencing sample was made of peripheral blood. The sequence was collected from a man younger than 40 in a cohort sampled during active COVID-19. The CDR3 DNA follows: TGTGCCAGCAGCTCCAAAGGGGGGGTAGGAGCTTTCTTT. Translating it yields CASSSKGGVGAFF.